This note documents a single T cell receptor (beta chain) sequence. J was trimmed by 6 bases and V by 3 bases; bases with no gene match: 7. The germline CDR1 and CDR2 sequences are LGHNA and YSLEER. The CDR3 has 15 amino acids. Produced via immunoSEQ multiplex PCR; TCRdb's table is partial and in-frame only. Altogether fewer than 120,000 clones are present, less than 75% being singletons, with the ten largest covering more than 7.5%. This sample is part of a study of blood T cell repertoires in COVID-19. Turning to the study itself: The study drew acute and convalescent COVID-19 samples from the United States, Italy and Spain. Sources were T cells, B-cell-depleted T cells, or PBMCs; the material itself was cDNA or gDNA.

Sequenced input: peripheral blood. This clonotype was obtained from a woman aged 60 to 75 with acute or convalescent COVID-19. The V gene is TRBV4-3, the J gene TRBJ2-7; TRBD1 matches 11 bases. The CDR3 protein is CASSQAAGTGGEQYF. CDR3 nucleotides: TGCGCCAGCAGCCAGGCAGCCGGGACAGGGGGCGAGCAGTACTTC.